Listed below are T cell receptor beta chains from one sample, sequenced in a study of blood T cell repertoires in COVID-19. The protocol was immunoSEQ multiplex PCR, while the TCRdb copy is restricted to in-frame clones and leaves out a portion. The table includes under 55,000 clones, around 80% detected once. Input material: peripheral blood. The receptors derive from a human donor in a cohort sampled during active COVID-19. The CDR3 runs from the conserved cysteine through the conserved F or W. A D gene is named only where the DNA matches it firmly. Size is omitted from some rows. Given values are once, few, many or a class for expanded clones.

v_gene	d_gene	abundance	j_gene	CDR3aa	CDR3nt
TRBV5-1	-	-	TRBJ2-7	CASSLVSGVDEQYF	TGCGCCAGCAGCTTGGTTTCAGGGGTGGACGAGCAGTACTTC
TRBV7-9	-	-	TRBJ2-3	CASSAARVPSTDTQYF	TGTGCCAGCAGCGCCGCCAGGGTCCCTAGCACAGATACGCAGTATTTT
TRBV28	-	-	TRBJ2-7	CASTGGRYEQYF	TGTGCCAGCACTGGGGGCCGCTACGAGCAGTACTTC
TRBV9	-	once	TRBJ2-1	CASSVGDSPSYNEQFF	TGTGCCAGCAGCGTAGGTGATAGCCCGAGCTACAATGAGCAGTTCTTC
TRBV4-3	-	-	TRBJ1-2	CASSQGWGGSGYTF	TGCGCCAGCAGCCAAGGATGGGGGGGGTCTGGCTACACCTTC
TRBV4-3	-	-	TRBJ2-3	CASSQDTSTDTQYF	TGCGCCAGCAGCCAAGACACTAGCACAGATACGCAGTATTTT
TRBV4-3	-	-	TRBJ1-1	CASSRLRDTEAFF	TGCGCCAGCAGCCGCCTTCGGGACACTGAAGCTTTCTTT
TRBV30	-	-	TRBJ1-5	CAWSVLTGGQPQHF	TGTGCCTGGAGTGTCCTGACAGGCGGGCAGCCCCAGCATTTT
TRBV7-8	TRBD1	-	TRBJ1-1	CASSLESGTGPLNTEAFF	TGTGCCAGCAGCTTAGAATCCGGGACAGGGCCCTTGAACACTGAAGCTTTCTTT
TRBV27	TRBD1	-	TRBJ2-7	CASAWDRVNEQYF	TGTGCCAGCGCTTGGGACAGGGTTAACGAGCAGTACTTC
TRBV28	TRBD1	-	TRBJ1-2	CASSLIQGNYGYTF	TGTGCCAGCAGTTTAATACAGGGGAACTATGGCTACACCTTC
TRBV2	TRBD1	-	TRBJ1-2	CASSVGGQGGYGYTF	TGTGCCAGCAGTGTTGGGGGACAGGGGGGCTATGGCTACACCTTC
TRBV2	-	-	TRBJ2-7	CASSGQGQQYF	TGTGCCAGCAGTGGGCAGGGCCAGCAGTACTTC
TRBV29-1	-	-	TRBJ2-1	CSVGSSSYNEQFF	TGCAGCGTTGGTTCTTCCTCCTACAATGAGCAGTTCTTC
TRBV11-3	TRBD1	-	TRBJ1-1	CASSSGGSGNTEAFF	TGTGCCAGCAGCTCAGGGGGCAGCGGGAACACTGAAGCTTTCTTT
TRBV3-1/TRBV3-2	TRBD2	-	TRBJ2-2	CASSQGSLAENTGELFF	TGTGCCAGCAGCCAAGGCTCCCTAGCGGAGAACACCGGGGAGCTGTTTTTT
TRBV7-9	TRBD2	-	TRBJ2-5	CASSLTAGEGQETQYF	TGTGCCAGCAGCCTAACAGCGGGAGAAGGTCAAGAGACCCAGTACTTC
TRBV3-1/TRBV3-2	-	-	TRBJ2-3	CASSRPYEADTQYF	TGTGCCAGCAGCAGGCCCTACGAGGCAGATACGCAGTATTTT
TRBV11-3	TRBD2	-	TRBJ2-1	CASSSGTSGRSTNEQFF	TGTGCCAGCAGCTCAGGGACTAGCGGGAGGTCGACGAATGAGCAGTTCTTC
TRBV28	-	-	TRBJ2-2	CASRPTGSGELFF	TGTGCCAGCAGGCCAACAGGGAGCGGGGAGCTGTTTTTT
TRBV5-4	TRBD2	-	TRBJ2-7	CATTSSTYEQYF	TGTGCCACGACTAGCAGCACCTACGAGCAGTACTTC
TRBV30	-	-	TRBJ2-7	CALGLGPYEQYF	TGTGCCTTAGGACTCGGGCCCTACGAGCAGTACTTC
TRBV18	TRBD1	-	TRBJ2-7	CASSPGTARSYEQYF	TGTGCCAGCTCACCGGGGACAGCCCGCTCCTACGAGCAGTACTTC
TRBV2	-	-	TRBJ1-2	CASSEGGGYTF	TGTGCCAGCAGTGAAGGAGGAGGCTACACCTTC